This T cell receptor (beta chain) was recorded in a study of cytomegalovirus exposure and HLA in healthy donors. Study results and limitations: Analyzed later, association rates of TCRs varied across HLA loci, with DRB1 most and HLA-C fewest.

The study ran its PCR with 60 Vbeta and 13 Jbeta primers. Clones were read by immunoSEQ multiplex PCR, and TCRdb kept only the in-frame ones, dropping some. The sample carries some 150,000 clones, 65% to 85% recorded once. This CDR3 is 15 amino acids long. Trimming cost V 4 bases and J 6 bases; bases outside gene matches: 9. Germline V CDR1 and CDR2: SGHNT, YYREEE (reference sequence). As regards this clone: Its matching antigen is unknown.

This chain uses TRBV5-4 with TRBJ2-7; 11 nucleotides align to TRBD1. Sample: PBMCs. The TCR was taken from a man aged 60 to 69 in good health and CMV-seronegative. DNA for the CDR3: TGTGCCAGCAGCCCCGGCGGACAGGGGGCTATCGAGCAGTACTTC. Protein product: CASSPGGQGAIEQYF.